This T cell receptor beta chain was found in a study of tissue T cells after allogeneic stem cell transplantation. The junction had 2 bases not matched to a gene; V was cut back by 0 bases and J by 2 bases. CDR1 is SGHNT, CDR2 YYREEE, per germline (reference sequence). The CDR3 spans 14 residues. Profiled with immunoSEQ multiplex PCR; TCRdb holds only in-frame clones, not every one. This table holds over 650 clones, approximately 50% found once. This sample comprised blood, obtained at autopsy. The TCR originated in a male patient at least 60 years old with steroid-refractory graft-versus-host disease after an allogeneic stem cell transplant. The graft donor may have contributed some T cells. This chain links TRBV5-4 with TRBJ2-7, with 7 bases identical to TRBD1. CDR3 sequence reads: CASSLGQGAYEQYF. In nucleotides, the CDR3 is TGTGCCAGCAGCTTGGGCCAGGGGGCCTACGAGCAGTACTTC.